The 15 T cell receptor beta chains in this list originate from one sample, sequenced in a study of blood T cell repertoires in COVID-19. Data came from immunoSEQ multiplex PCR; TCRdb stores just in-frame clones and leaves some out. The data show over 85,000 clones, about 91% seen once. Specimen: peripheral blood. All receptors come from a man aged 18 to 29 with acute or convalescent COVID-19.

The chain joins TRBV4-1 to TRBJ1-1, with a tentative D call TRBD1 (5 bases). This CDR3 is built from 15 residues. V was trimmed by 0 bases and J by 1 base, leaving 9 bases between them. Per germline, CDR1 MGHRA and CDR2 YSYEKL. The CDR3 DNA reads as TGCGCCAGCAGCCAAGAAATTCAGGGGAACACTGAAGCTTTCTTT. Protein sequence: CASSQEIQGNTEAFF.

The rearrangement joins TRBV6-1 to TRBJ2-2; the D gene is possibly TRBD2 (5 bases). CDR1 and CDR2 from the germline V gene are MNHNS and SASEGT. Trimming removed 0 bases at V and 3 bases at J, with 8 bases between. The length of the CDR3 is 15 residues. The CDR3 bases are TGTGCCAGCAGTGAAGCGCCCGGGGACACCGGGGAGCTGTTTTTT. Translated: CASSEAPGDTGELFF.

The chain is built from TRBV6-2 or TRBV6-3 and TRBJ1-4, with TRBD1 identical over 7 bases. Germline CDR1 is MNHEY and CDR2 is SVGEGT. The CDR3 is 14 amino acids. The J segment lost 7 bases and the V segment lost 5 bases, leaving 7 bases of the junction unmatched. The CDR3 DNA reads TGTGCCAGCAGTCCCGGGACAGATGTTGAAAAACTGTTTTTT. Protein product: CASSPGTDVEKLFF.

The chain is built from TRBV6-4 and TRBJ1-2, with D hard to call. Germline V lookup: CDR1 MRHNA, CDR2 SNTAGT. Trimming removed 6 bases from V and 4 bases from J, with 18 bases in between. CDR3 length equals 15 residues. DNA of the CDR3: TGTGCCAGCAGCCTCCGGGCGGGGATGACCTATGGCTACACCTTC. This codes for CASSLRAGMTYGYTF.

The V call is TRBV30, the J call TRBJ2-1; D gene uncertain. Germline CDR1 is GTSNPN and CDR2 is SVGIG (reference sequence). Trimming shortened V by 0 bases and J by 9 bases, and 6 bases separated the two germline ends. The CDR3 is 11 amino acids. The chain's CDR3 is CAWSVAPEQFF. As DNA, the CDR3 is TGTGCCTGGAGTGTAGCGCCTGAGCAGTTCTTC.

The rearrangement joins TRBV7-6 to TRBJ2-3, with 8 bases identical to TRBD2. J lost 1 base, V lost 4 bases, and 7 bases had no gene match. Germline V gene data show CDR1 as SGHVS and CDR2 as FNYEAQ. This CDR3 contains 16 residues. Here the CDR3 reads CASSSPAGVGTDTQYF. DNA for the CDR3: TGTGCCAGCAGCTCACCAGCGGGAGTGGGCACAGATACGCAGTATTTT.

This clone has a single count. The chain recombines TRBV18 with TRBJ2-3; the D gene is possibly TRBD2 (5 bases). The V end lost 6 bases, the J end lost 1 base, and 11 bases lay between the germline ends. Germline values: CDR1 KGHSH, CDR2 LQKENI. The CDR3 is 14 residues long. CDR3 in amino acids: CASSLGGGTDTQYF. CDR3 DNA: TGTGCCAGCTCCCTTGGAGGAGGCACAGATACGCAGTATTTT.

The chain couples TRBV6-6 to TRBJ1-1, with 8 bases that match TRBD1. Germline values: CDR1 MNHNY, CDR2 SVGAGI (reference sequence). The CDR3 extends over 14 amino acids. The V gene end was trimmed by 0 bases and the J gene end by 4 bases; junction bases not matched to a gene: 1. The CDR3 DNA sequence: TGTGCCAGCAGTTACTCAGACAGGGGCACTGAAGCTTTCTTT. Its protein product is CASSYSDRGTEAFF.

V gene TRBV27 combines with J gene TRBJ1-2; 8 bases are a match to TRBD1. V was clipped by 3 bases and J by 5 bases; unmatched bases: 8. The germline V gene has CDR1 MNHEY and CDR2 SMNVEV (reference sequence). This CDR3 contains 15 residues. CDR3: CASSLGQGARYGYTF. CDR3 coding DNA: TGTGCCAGCAGTTTGGGGCAGGGGGCGAGGTATGGCTACACCTTC.

V usage is TRBV6-5 and J usage is TRBJ1-6; D ambiguous. The CDR3 is 15 amino acids. CDR1 MNHEY and CDR2 SVGAGI come from the germline V gene. V lost 0 bases and J 8 bases, leaving 11 bases between the germline ends. The CDR3 region is CASSYSSEPDSPLHF. CDR3 DNA: TGTGCCAGCAGTTACTCGTCGGAGCCCGATTCACCCCTCCACTTT.

The chain carries TRBV5-1 and TRBJ1-5; D remains unclear. V was pared by 5 bases and J by 10 bases, with 22 bases between. The CDR3 consists of 15 residues. CDR1 and CDR2 (germline): SGHRS, YFSETQ. The CDR3 nucleotides are TGCGCCAGCAGGCCTTCCCCGGGGTCGAGCTATCCCCAGCATTTT. This sequence encodes CASRPSPGSSYPQHF. Supplemented by reference TRBV5-1 and TRBJ1-5, the full variable domain reads KAGVTQTPRYLIKTRGQQVTLSCSPISGHRSVSWYQQTPGQGLQFLFEYFSETQRNKGNFPGRFSGRQFSNSRSEMNVSTLELGDSALYLCASRPSPGSSYPQHFGDGTRLSIL.

The rearrangement links TRBV2 to TRBJ2-3; 9 positions match TRBD1. CDR1 and CDR2 (germline): SNHLY, FYNNEI. CDR3 length equals 17 residues. Losses at the gene ends were 0 bases for V and 9 bases for J; bases not matched to a gene: 13. CDR3 DNA: TGTGCCAGCAGTGAAGCGCTTCAGGGGACAGGGAGTCACACGCAGTATTTT. It specifies CASSEALQGTGSHTQYF.

The CDR3 reads CAWSPGDGEKLFF. DNA for the CDR3: TGTGCCTGGAGTCCGGGAGACGGCGAAAAACTGTTTTTT. The gene calls are TRBV30 and TRBJ1-4; D uncertain. There are 13 residues in the CDR3. V was shortened by 2 bases and J by 8 bases, with 12 bases between the two germline ends. Germline V CDR1 and CDR2: GTSNPN, SVGIG (reference sequence).

The V call is TRBV5-1, the J call TRBJ2-7, with a weak D call TRBD2 (6 bases). The CDR3 is made up of 14 amino acids. The V end was cut by 0 bases, the J end by 6 bases, with 13 bases between. Per the germline V gene, CDR1 is SGHRS and CDR2 is YFSETQ. The CDR3 coding sequence is TGCGCCAGCAGCTTGGATGGGGGAGGAGGCGAGCAGTACTTC. It yields the protein CASSLDGGGGEQYF. The complete variable domain, with remaining parts taken from reference TRBV5-1 and TRBJ2-7, reads KAGVTQTPRYLIKTRGQQVTLSCSPISGHRSVSWYQQTPGQGLQFLFEYFSETQRNKGNFPGRFSGRQFSNSRSEMNVSTLELGDSALYLCASSLDGGGGEQYFGPGTRLTVT.

This chain connects TRBV5-1 to TRBJ2-1; 11 nucleotides line up with TRBD2. With V trimmed by 4 bases and J by 7 bases, 4 bases remained unmatched. CDR1 is SGHRS, CDR2 YFSETQ, per germline. The CDR3 spans 14 residues. The CDR3 sequence: CASSPTSGSNEQFF. CDR3 DNA: TGCGCCAGCAGCCCCACTAGCGGGAGTAATGAGCAGTTCTTC.